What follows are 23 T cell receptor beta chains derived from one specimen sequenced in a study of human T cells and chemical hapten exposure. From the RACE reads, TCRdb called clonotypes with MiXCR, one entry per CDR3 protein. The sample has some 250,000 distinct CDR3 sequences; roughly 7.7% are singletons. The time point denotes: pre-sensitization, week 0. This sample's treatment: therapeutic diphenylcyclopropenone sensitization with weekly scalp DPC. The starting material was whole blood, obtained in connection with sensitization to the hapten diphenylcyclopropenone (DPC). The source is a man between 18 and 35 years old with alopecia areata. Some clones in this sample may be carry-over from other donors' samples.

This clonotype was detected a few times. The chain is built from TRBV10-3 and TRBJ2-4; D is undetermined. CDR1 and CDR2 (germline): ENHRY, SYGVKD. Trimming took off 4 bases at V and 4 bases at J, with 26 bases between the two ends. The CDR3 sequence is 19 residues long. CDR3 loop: CAISGTHTSMWQPKNIQYF. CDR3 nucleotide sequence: TGTGCCATCAGTGGAACACATACAAGCATGTGGCAGCCAAAAAACATTCAGTACTTC.

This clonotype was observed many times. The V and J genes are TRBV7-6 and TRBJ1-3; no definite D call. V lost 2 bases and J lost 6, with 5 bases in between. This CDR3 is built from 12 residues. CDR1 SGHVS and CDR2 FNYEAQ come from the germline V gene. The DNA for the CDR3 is TGTGCCAGCAGCTTATTGGCAAACACCATATATTTT. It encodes CASSLLANTIYF.

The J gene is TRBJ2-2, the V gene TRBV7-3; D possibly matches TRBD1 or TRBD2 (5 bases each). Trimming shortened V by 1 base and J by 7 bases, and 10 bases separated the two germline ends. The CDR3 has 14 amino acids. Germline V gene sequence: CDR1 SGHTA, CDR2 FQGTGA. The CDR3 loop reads CASSLNWGSGELFF. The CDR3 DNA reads TGTGCCAGCAGCTTAAACTGGGGGAGCGGGGAGCTGTTTTTT.

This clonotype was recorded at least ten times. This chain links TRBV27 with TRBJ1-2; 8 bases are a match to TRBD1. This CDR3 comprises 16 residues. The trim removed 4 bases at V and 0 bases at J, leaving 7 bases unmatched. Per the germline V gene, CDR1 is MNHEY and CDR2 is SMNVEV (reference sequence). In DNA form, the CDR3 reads TGTGCCAGCAGTTCCCGGACAGGGTGGGCTAACTATGGCTACACCTTC. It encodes CASSSRTGWANYGYTF.

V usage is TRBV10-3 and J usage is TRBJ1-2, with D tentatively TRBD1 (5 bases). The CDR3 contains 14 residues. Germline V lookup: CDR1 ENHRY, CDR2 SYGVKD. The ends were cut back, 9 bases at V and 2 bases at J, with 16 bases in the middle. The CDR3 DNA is TGTGCCATTAACAGCAGGGAGGCCAACTATGGCTACACCTTC. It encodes CAINSREANYGYTF.

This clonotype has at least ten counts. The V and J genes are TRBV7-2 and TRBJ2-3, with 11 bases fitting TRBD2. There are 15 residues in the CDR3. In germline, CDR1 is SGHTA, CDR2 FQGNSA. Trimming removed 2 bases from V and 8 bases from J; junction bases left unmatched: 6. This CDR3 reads CASSLRSGGAGTQYF. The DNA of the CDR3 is TGTGCCAGCAGCTTACGTAGCGGGGGGGCCGGTACGCAGTATTTT. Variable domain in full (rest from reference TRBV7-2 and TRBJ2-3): GAGVSQSPSNKVTEKGKDVELRCDPISGHTALYWYRQSLGQGLEFLIYFQGNSAPDKSGLPSDRFSAERTGGSVSTLTIQRTQQEDSAVYLCASSLRSGGAGTQYFGPGTRLTVL.

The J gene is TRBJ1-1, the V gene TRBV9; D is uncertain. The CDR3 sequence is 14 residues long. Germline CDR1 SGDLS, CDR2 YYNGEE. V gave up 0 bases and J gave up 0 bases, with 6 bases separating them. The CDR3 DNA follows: TGTGCCAGCAGCGTAGCGTACATGAACACTGAAGCTTTCTTT. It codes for CASSVAYMNTEAFF. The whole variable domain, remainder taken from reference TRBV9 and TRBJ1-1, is DSGVTQTPKHLITATGQRVTLRCSPRSGDLSVYWYQQSLDQGLQFLIQYYNGEERAKGNILERFSAQQFPDLHSELNLSSLELGDSALYFCASSVAYMNTEAFFGQGTRLTVV.

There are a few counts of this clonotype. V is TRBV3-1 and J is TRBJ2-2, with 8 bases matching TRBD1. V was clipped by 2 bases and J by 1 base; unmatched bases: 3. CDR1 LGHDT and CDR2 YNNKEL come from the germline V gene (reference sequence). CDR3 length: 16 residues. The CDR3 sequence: CASSQFRGQNTGELFF. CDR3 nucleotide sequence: TGTGCCAGCAGCCAATTCAGGGGGCAGAACACCGGGGAGCTGTTTTTT.

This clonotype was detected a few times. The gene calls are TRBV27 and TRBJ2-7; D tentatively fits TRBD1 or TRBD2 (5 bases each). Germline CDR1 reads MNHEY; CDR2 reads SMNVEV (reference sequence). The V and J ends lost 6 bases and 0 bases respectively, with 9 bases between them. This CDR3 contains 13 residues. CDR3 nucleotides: TGTGCCAGCAGCCGAGGGGACTCCTACGAGCAGTACTTC. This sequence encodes CASSRGDSYEQYF.

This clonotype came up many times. The DNA of the CDR3 is TGTGCCAGCAGTTTAGGATCTAGCGGGGGGGCGGAGCAGTTCTTC. Its translation: CASSLGSSGGAEQFF. V usage is TRBV12-3 or TRBV12-4 and J usage is TRBJ2-1, with TRBD2 matching over 12 bases. CDR3 size: 15 residues. The V and J ends lost 1 base and 10 bases, in that order; junction bases with no gene match: 5.

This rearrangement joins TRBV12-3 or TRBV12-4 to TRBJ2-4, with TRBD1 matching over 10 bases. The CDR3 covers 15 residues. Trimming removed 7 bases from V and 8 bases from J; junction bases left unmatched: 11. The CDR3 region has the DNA TGTGCCAGCACCTACATGACAGGGGGCGCGGACATTCAGTACTTC. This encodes CASTYMTGGADIQYF.

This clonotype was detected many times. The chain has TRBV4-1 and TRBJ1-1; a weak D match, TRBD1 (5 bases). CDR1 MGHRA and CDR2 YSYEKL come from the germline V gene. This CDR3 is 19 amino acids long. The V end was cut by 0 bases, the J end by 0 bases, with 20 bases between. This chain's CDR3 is CASSQDGFRTPSLNTEAFF. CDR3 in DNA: TGCGCCAGCAGCCAAGATGGGTTCCGGACACCGAGTTTGAACACTGAAGCTTTCTTT.

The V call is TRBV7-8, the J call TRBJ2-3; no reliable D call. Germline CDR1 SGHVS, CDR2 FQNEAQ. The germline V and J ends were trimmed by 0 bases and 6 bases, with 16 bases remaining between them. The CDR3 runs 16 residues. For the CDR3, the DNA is TGTGCCAGCAGCTTAGCCTCCCTCAATAGGTGGGATACGCAGTATTTT. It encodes CASSLASLNRWDTQYF. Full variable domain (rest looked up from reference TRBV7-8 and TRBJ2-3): GAGVSQSPRYKVAKRGQDVALRCDPISGHVSLFWYQQALGQGPEFLTYFQNEAQLDKSGLPSDRFFAERPEGSVSTLKIQRTQQEDSAVYLCASSLASLNRWDTQYFGPGTRLTVL.

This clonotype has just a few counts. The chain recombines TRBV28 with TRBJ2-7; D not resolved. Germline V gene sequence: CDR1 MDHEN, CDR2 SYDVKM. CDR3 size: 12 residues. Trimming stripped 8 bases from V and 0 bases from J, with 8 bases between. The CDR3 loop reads CASCMASYEQYF. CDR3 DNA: TGTGCCAGCTGCATGGCCTCCTACGAGCAGTACTTC. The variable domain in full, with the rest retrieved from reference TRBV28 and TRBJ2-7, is DVKVTQSSRYLVKRTGEKVFLECVQDMDHENMFWYRQDPGLGLRLIYFSYDVKMKEKGDIPEGYSVSREKKERFSLILESASTNQTSMYLCASCMASYEQYFGPGTRLTVT.

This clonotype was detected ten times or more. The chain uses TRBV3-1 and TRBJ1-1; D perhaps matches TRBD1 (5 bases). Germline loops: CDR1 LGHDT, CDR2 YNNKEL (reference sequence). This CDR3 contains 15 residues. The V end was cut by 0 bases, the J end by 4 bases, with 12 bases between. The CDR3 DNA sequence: TGTGCCAGCAGCCAAGACGCGTCGGGGGTCACTGAAGCTTTCTTT. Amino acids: CASSQDASGVTEAFF.

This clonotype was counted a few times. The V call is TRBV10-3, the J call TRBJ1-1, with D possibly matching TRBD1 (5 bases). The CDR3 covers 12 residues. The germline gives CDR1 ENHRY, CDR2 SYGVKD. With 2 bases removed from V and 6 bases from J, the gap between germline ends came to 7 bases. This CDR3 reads CAISEEQAEAFF. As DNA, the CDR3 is TGTGCCATCAGTGAGGAACAGGCTGAAGCTTTCTTT.

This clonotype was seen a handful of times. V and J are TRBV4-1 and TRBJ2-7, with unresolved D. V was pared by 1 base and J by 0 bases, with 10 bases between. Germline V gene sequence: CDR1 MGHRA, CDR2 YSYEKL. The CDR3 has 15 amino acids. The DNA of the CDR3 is TGCGCCAGCAGCCAAGTCCCATCTAGCTCCTACGAGCAGTACTTC. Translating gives CASSQVPSSSYEQYF.

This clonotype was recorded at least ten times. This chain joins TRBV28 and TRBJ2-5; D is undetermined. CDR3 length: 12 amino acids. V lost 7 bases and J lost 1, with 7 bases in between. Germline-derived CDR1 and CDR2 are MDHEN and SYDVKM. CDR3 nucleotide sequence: TGTGCCAGCATGCAGGTCCAAGAGACCCAGTACTTC. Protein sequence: CASMQVQETQYF.

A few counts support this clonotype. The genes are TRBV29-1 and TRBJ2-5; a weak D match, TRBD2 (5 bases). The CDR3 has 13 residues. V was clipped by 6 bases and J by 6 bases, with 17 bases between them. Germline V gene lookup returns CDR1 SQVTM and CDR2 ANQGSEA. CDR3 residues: CSVPRSGIQTQYF. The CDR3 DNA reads TGCAGCGTACCTAGATCGGGGATACAGACCCAGTACTTC.

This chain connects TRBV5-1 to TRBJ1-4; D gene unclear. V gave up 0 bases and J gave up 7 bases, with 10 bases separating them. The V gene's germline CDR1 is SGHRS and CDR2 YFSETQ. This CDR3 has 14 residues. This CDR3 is CASSLDAVSEKLFF. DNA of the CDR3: TGCGCCAGCAGCTTGGACGCCGTGAGTGAAAAACTGTTTTTT.

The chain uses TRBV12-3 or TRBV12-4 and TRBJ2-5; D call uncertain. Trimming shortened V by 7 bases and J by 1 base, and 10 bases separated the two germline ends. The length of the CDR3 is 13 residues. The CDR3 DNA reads TGTGCCAGCAACCCGGACGGCCAAGAGACCCAGTACTTC. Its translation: CASNPDGQETQYF.

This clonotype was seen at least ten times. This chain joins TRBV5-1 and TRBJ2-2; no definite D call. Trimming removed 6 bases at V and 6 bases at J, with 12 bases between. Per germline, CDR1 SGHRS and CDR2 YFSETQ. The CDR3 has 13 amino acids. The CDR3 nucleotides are TGCGCCAGCAAGGAGCCGGGCCCCGGGGAGCTGTTTTTT. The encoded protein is CASKEPGPGELFF.

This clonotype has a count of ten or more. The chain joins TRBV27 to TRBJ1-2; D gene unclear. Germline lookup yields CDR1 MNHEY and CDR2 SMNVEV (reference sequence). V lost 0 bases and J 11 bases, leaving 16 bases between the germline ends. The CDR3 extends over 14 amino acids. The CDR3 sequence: CASSLSVDLFRYTF. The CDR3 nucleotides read TGTGCCAGCAGTTTATCGGTGGACCTCTTTAGGTACACCTTC.